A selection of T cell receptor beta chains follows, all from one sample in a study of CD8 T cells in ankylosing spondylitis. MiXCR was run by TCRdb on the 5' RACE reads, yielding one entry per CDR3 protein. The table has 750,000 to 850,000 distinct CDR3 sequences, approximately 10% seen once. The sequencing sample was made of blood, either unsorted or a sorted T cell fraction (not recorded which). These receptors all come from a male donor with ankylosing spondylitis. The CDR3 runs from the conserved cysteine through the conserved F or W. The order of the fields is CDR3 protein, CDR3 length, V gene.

CDR3 protein: CASSVTPGQGLF
CDR3 length: 12
V gene: TRBV6-1

CDR3 protein: CASSYQGEVKNIQYF
CDR3 length: 15
V gene: TRBV6-2/TRBV6-3

CDR3 protein: CASSKYAEAFF
CDR3 length: 11
V gene: TRBV7-2

CDR3 protein: CASSPRVAGQETQYF
CDR3 length: 15
V gene: TRBV7-2

CDR3 protein: CASSVGTGTEAFF
CDR3 length: 13
V gene: TRBV7-7

CDR3 protein: CASSRLFGGQETQYF
CDR3 length: 15
V gene: TRBV7-9

CDR3 protein: CSVVEGGAGTYTQYF
CDR3 length: 15
V gene: TRBV29-1

CDR3 protein: CSAREGSYGYTF
CDR3 length: 12
V gene: TRBV20-1

CDR3 protein: CSARMIETQYF
CDR3 length: 11
V gene: TRBV20-1

CDR3 protein: CASSPYVYGGPGNTIYF
CDR3 length: 17
V gene: TRBV28

CDR3 protein: CASSFGNTPNTGELFF
CDR3 length: 16
V gene: TRBV5-1

CDR3 protein: CASSYSGTGSTETQYF
CDR3 length: 16
V gene: TRBV6-5

CDR3 protein: CASSYLSLAGGSEQFF
CDR3 length: 16
V gene: TRBV6-5

CDR3 protein: CASSLDLQGRLEELETQYF
CDR3 length: 19
V gene: TRBV7-6

CDR3 protein: CASSRGESAFF
CDR3 length: 11
V gene: TRBV5-6

CDR3 protein: CASSQGTLRERPRLSQYF
CDR3 length: 18
V gene: TRBV4-2

CDR3 protein: CASSLAALSYEQYF
CDR3 length: 14
V gene: TRBV7-9

CDR3 protein: CSAGTSGGSYEQYF
CDR3 length: 14
V gene: TRBV20-1

CDR3 protein: CASSSKTGGNEKLFF
CDR3 length: 15
V gene: TRBV27

CDR3 protein: CSARQGGTQYF
CDR3 length: 11
V gene: TRBV20-1

CDR3 protein: CASTDRRTGNTIYF
CDR3 length: 14
V gene: TRBV28

CDR3 protein: CASSLAGWGNTEAFF
CDR3 length: 15
V gene: TRBV5-1

CDR3 protein: CASQPRSSGRRYNEQFF
CDR3 length: 17
V gene: TRBV5-1

CDR3 protein: CSVGRLDSEDGYTF
CDR3 length: 14
V gene: TRBV29-1

CDR3 protein: CSASGTGGLYEQYF
CDR3 length: 14
V gene: TRBV20-1

CDR3 protein: CASSASRSGYNEQFF
CDR3 length: 15
V gene: TRBV7-7

CDR3 protein: CSARPGQNTYEQYF
CDR3 length: 14
V gene: TRBV20-1

CDR3 protein: CASSAGTGRNADYTF
CDR3 length: 15
V gene: TRBV9

CDR3 protein: CASRPISGNTIYF
CDR3 length: 13
V gene: TRBV19

CDR3 protein: CASSADSPTGSNEKLFF
CDR3 length: 17
V gene: TRBV5-5

CDR3 protein: CASVTQGTDETQYF
CDR3 length: 14
V gene: TRBV10-1

CDR3 protein: CSAPGQANTGELFF
CDR3 length: 14
V gene: TRBV20-1

CDR3 protein: CASSPQDRFLAKNIQYF
CDR3 length: 17
V gene: TRBV12-3/TRBV12-4

CDR3 protein: CASSLARLAGASTQYF
CDR3 length: 16
V gene: TRBV7-2

CDR3 protein: CSVTGVPNTEAFF
CDR3 length: 13
V gene: TRBV29-1

CDR3 protein: CASSITGGYSNQPQHF
CDR3 length: 16
V gene: TRBV7-8

CDR3 protein: CSASRGTGGRSPLHF
CDR3 length: 15
V gene: TRBV20-1

CDR3 protein: CASSLGPVSSGNTIYF
CDR3 length: 16
V gene: TRBV11-2

CDR3 protein: CASSLFGATEAFF
CDR3 length: 13
V gene: TRBV5-1

CDR3 protein: CASSEALSRAGNSPLHF
CDR3 length: 17
V gene: TRBV6-1

CDR3 protein: CAISEQGDEKLFF
CDR3 length: 13
V gene: TRBV10-3

CDR3 protein: CSVEASGSRADTQYF
CDR3 length: 15
V gene: TRBV29-1

CDR3 protein: CASSLTGGYEQFF
CDR3 length: 13
V gene: TRBV18

CDR3 protein: CASSRQGVNEQYF
CDR3 length: 13
V gene: TRBV6-1

CDR3 protein: CASSLLPGQGRDTQYF
CDR3 length: 16
V gene: TRBV28

CDR3 protein: CASTQGDTRNTGELFF
CDR3 length: 16
V gene: TRBV6-1

CDR3 protein: CATSGQGRYTEAFF
CDR3 length: 14
V gene: TRBV15

CDR3 protein: CSARKGDTEAFF
CDR3 length: 12
V gene: TRBV20-1

CDR3 protein: CASSRGAEDEQFF
CDR3 length: 13
V gene: TRBV18

CDR3 protein: CSASRPDRGAEKLFF
CDR3 length: 15
V gene: TRBV20-1

CDR3 protein: CASSSGQGRSLQETQYF
CDR3 length: 17
V gene: TRBV11-3

CDR3 protein: CASSLLRGSYGYTF
CDR3 length: 14
V gene: TRBV7-9

CDR3 protein: CSASVGQGTDTQYF
CDR3 length: 14
V gene: TRBV20-1

CDR3 protein: CASSPLTGAGANVLTF
CDR3 length: 16
V gene: TRBV18

CDR3 protein: CASSSGLAGQAEFF
CDR3 length: 14
V gene: TRBV7-2